The clone carrying this T cell receptor beta chain is labeled medium-sized. The target antigen is unknown. These data are taken from a study of sequential checkpoint blockade in melanoma. Study-wide findings and caveats: Mutational load did not correlate with tumor T-cell fraction or clonality.

This CDR3 is built from 16 residues. Germline CDR1 and CDR2: MGHRA and YSYEKL. The V gene lost 0 bases and the J gene lost 4 bases, with 14 bases spanning the gap. Treatment defined: randomized to nivolumab then ipilimumab (arm A) or the reverse (arm B). Clones were sequenced by immunoSEQ multiplex PCR, and TCRdb holds only the in-frame ones, with some missing. The profile shows 15,000 to 20,000 clones, 65% to 85% of them singletons. Specimen: tumor tissue (inferred from file names), collected from a patient given nivolumab and ipilimumab in sequence. The chain employs TRBV4-1 and TRBJ2-3; tentative D call: TRBD2 (5 bases). This clonotype was obtained from a human donor with melanoma. The CDR3 region has the DNA TGCGCCAGCAGCCAAGATACCGCTAGCTTCGCAGATACGCAGTATTTT. Its translation is CASSQDTASFADTQYF.